This T cell receptor (beta chain) originates from a study of blood T cell repertoires in COVID-19. Study at large: Material from acute and convalescent COVID-19 was sourced from the United States, Italy and Spain.

Only in-frame clones appear in the TCRdb table, and some are missing; sequencing was by immunoSEQ multiplex PCR. Here the sample spans approximately 250,000 clones, 80% to 90% being singletons. The sequencing sample was made of peripheral blood. This TCR was recovered from a woman aged 70 to 79 with COVID-19, enrolled during active disease.

In DNA form, the CDR3 reads TGCGCCAGCAGTGGAATAGCGGGGGTGCCCAATGAGCAGTTCTTC. Translation gives CASSGIAGVPNEQFF. V usage is TRBV10-2 and J usage is TRBJ2-1; 9 positions agree with TRBD2. There are 15 residues in the CDR3. Losses at the gene ends were 4 bases for V and 6 bases for J; bases not matched to a gene: 7. Germline loops: CDR1 WSHSY, CDR2 SAAADI.